This T cell receptor beta chain was found in a study of OX40 agonist ivuxolimab in advanced cancers. Looking at the study overall: Checkpoint inhibitors had been given previously to 35% to 50% of patients. There were three patients with partial responses, one having hepatocellular carcinoma and two cutaneous melanoma.

With respect to this clone: Its antigen is not identified.

Germline trimming cut 0 bases from V and 5 bases from J; bases unmatched to any gene: 7. Germline CDR1 is SGHDT and CDR2 is YYEEEE. The CDR3 is made up of 16 amino acids. Using immunoSEQ multiplex PCR, the repertoire was profiled, and TCRdb retains in-frame clones only, with some absent. The profile shows roughly 75,000 clones, around 90% of them singletons. Findings and caveats of the study: Expanded clones belonging to CD8+ T cells outnumbered, on average, those of CD4+.

The J gene is TRBJ2-1, the V gene TRBV5-6; 8 bases fit TRBD2. The clonotype comes from an adult with an advanced solid tumor such as melanoma, head and neck, liver or kidney cancer. Sequences were derived from CD4+ or CD8+ T cells sorted from blood, sampled in a trial of the OX40 agonist ivuxolimab. CDR3 sequence (DNA): TGTGCCAGCAGCTTGGGTGCGGGAGGTGGGGACAATGAGCAGTTCTTC. Protein sequence: CASSLGAGGGDNEQFF.